Given below is one T cell receptor (beta chain) in context. This entry belongs to a study of T cell responses to AZD1222 COVID-19 vaccine. TCRdb keeps only in-frame clones here, not all; method: immunoSEQ multiplex PCR. The table shows around 150,000 clones, with 80% to 95% occurring only once. The TCR originated in an adult who received the AZD1222 COVID-19 vaccine. Source: peripheral blood, taken 28 days after the second AZD1222 dose.

In DNA form, the CDR3 reads TGTGCCAGCAGCTCGGGAGGGACAAGCTACGAGCAGTACTTC. Its translation is CASSSGGTSYEQYF. V gene TRBV7-9 combines with J gene TRBJ2-7, with 8 bases matching TRBD2. The CDR3 is 14 residues long. The germline V gene encodes CDR1 SEHNR and CDR2 FQNEAQ (reference sequence). Trimming removed 4 bases from V and 3 bases from J; junction bases left unmatched: 5.